This TCR beta chain was identified during a study of breast tumors, draining lymph nodes, adjacent tissues. There are a few counts of this clonotype. It may be a read error: a sequence one base away is much more abundant. Samples came from axillary lymph nodes draining the breast cancer. The CDR3 is 13 residues long. Per germline, CDR1 SGHRS and CDR2 YFSETQ. Using its own MiXCR run on the multiplex PCR reads, TCRdb lists one record per CDR3 protein. The data contain some 170,000 distinct CDR3 sequences, about 34% of them singletons. Sequencing input: axillary lymph node tissue. The receptor was derived from a female donor with breast cancer. Some clones in this sample may be carry-over from other donors' samples. The genes are TRBV5-1 and TRBJ2-7, with D uncertain. The CDR3 here is CASSLEGSYDQYF. CDR3 DNA sequence: TGCGCCAGCAGCTTGGAAGGATCCTACGACCAGTACTTC.